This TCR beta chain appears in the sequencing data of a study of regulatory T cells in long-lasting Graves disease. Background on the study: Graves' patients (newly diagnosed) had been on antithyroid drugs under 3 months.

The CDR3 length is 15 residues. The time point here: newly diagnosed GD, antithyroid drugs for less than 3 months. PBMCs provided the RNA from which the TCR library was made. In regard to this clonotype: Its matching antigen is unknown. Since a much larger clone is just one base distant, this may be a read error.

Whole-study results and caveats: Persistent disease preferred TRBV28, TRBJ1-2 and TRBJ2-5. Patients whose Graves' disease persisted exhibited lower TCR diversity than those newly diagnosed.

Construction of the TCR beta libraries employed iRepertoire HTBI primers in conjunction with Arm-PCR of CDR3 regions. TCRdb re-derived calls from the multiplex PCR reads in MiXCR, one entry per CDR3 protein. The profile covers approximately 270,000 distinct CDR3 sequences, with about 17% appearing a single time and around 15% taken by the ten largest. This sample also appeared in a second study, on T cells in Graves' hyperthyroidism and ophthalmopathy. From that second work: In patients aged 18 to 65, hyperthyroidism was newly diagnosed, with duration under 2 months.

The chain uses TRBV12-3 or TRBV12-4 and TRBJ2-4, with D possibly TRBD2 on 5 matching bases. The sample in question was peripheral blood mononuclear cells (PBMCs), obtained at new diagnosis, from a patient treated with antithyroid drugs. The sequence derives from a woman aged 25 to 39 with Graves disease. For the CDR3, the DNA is TGTGCCAGCAGTTTGTGGGAGAAGGCCAAAACCATTCAGTACTTC. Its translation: CASSLWEKAKTIQYF.